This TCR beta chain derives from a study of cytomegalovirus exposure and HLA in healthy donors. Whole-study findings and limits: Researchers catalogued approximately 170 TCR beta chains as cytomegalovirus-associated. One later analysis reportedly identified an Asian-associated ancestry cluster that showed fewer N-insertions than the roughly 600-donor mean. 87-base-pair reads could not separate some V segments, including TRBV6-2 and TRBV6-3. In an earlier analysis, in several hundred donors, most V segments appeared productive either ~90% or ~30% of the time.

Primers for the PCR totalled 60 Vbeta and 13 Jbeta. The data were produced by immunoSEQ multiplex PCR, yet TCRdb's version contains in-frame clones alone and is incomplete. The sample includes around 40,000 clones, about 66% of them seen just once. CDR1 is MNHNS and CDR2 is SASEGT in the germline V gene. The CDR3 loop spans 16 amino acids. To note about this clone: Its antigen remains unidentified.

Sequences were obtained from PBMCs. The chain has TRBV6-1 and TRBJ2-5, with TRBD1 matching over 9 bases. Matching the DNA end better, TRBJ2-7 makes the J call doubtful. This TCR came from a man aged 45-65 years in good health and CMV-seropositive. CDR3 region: CASSEIGTGRGYEQYF. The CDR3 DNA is TGTGCCAGCAGTGAAATTGGGACAGGGAGAGGCTACGAGCAGTACTTC.